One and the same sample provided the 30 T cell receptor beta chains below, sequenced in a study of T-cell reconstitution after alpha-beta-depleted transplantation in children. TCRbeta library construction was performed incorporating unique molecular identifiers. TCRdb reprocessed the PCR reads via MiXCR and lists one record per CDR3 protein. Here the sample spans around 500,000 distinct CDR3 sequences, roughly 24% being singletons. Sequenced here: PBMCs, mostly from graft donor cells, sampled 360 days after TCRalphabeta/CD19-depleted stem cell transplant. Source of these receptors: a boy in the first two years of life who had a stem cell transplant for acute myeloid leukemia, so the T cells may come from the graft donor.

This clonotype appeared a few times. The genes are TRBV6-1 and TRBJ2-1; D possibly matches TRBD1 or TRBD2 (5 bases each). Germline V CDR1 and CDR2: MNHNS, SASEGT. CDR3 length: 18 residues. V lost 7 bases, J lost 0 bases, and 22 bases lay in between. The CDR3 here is CASKSDWGRQSSYNEQFF. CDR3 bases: TGTGCCAGCAAATCAGATTGGGGGAGACAGAGCTCCTACAATGAGCAGTTCTTC.

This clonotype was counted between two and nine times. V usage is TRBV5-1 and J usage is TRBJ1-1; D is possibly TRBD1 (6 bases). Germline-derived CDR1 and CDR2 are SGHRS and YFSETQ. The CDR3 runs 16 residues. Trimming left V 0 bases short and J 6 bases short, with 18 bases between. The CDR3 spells CASSLGGANWVPEAFF. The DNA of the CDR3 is TGCGCCAGCAGCTTGGGGGGGGCGAACTGGGTCCCTGAAGCTTTCTTT.

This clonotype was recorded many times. The DNA for the CDR3 is TGTGCCAGCAGTTTTGGGCAGGGAAGAACCGGGGAGCTGTTTTTT. As protein: CASSFGQGRTGELFF. V usage is TRBV12-3 or TRBV12-4 and J usage is TRBJ2-2, with D perhaps matching TRBD1 (5 bases). V lost 3 bases to trimming and J lost 5 bases, with 13 bases between them. There are 15 residues in the CDR3.

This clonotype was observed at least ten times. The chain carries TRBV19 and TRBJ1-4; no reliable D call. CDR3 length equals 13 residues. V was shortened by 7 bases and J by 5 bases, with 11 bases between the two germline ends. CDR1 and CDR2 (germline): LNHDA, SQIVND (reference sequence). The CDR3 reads CASKVQSNEKLFF. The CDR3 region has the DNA TGTGCCAGTAAAGTCCAATCGAATGAAAAACTGTTTTTT.

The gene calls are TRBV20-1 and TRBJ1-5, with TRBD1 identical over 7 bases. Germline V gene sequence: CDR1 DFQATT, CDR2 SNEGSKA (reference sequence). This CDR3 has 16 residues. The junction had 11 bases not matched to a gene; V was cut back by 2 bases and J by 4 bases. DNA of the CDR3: TGCAGTGCTAGACCTAGAGCCCCGACAGGGAATCAGCCCCAGCATTTT. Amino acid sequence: CSARPRAPTGNQPQHF.

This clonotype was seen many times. The CDR3, as DNA: TGCAGTGCACCGGGGACTCGTAGCACAGATACGCAGTATTTT. It is translated as CSAPGTRSTDTQYF. The rearrangement links TRBV20-1 to TRBJ2-3; possibly TRBD2 for D (6 bases). V was pared by 6 bases and J by 0 bases, with 13 bases between. The length of the CDR3 is 14 residues. From germline, CDR1 is DFQATT and CDR2 SNEGSKA (reference sequence).

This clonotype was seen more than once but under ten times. The CDR3 sequence: CASSLESNEQFF. In DNA, the CDR3 is TGTGCCAGCAGCTTAGAGAGCAATGAGCAGTTCTTC. This chain links TRBV7-2 with TRBJ2-1; no clear D gene. The CDR3 loop spans 12 amino acids. V lost 1 base, J lost 6 bases, and 4 bases lay in between. Germline V gene sequence: CDR1 SGHTA, CDR2 FQGNSA.

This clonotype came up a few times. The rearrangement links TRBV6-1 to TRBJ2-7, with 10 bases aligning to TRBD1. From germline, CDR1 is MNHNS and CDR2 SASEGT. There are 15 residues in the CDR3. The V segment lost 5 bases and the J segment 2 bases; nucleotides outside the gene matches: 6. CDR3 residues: CASSLPGTGAYEQYF. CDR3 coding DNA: TGTGCCAGCAGTCTTCCCGGGACAGGGGCCTACGAGCAGTACTTC.

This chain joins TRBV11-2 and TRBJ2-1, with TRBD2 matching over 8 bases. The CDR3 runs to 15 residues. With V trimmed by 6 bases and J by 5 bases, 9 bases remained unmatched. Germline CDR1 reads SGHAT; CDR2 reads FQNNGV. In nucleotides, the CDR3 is TGTGCCAGCAGAGGACCGGGGGGGGAACACAATGAGCAGTTCTTC. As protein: CASRGPGGEHNEQFF.

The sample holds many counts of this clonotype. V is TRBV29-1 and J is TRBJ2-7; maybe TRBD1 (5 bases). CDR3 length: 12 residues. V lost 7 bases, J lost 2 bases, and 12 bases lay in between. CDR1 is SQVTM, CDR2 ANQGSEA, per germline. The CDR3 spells CSAGAETYEQYF. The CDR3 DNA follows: TGCAGCGCTGGGGCTGAGACCTACGAGCAGTACTTC.

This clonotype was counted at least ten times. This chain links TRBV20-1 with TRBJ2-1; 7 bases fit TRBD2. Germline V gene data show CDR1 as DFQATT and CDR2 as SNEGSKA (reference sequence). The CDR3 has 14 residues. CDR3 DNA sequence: TGCAGGCCGCCGGTGGCGGGGGTCTACAATGAGCAGTTCTTC. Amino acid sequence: CRPPVAGVYNEQFF.

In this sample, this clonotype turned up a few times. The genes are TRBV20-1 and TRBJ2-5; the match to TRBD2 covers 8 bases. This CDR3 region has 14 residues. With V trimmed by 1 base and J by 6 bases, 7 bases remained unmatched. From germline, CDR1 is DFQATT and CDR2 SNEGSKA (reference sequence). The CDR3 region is CSARAGGPRKTQYF. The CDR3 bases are TGCAGTGCTAGAGCGGGGGGGCCAAGGAAGACCCAGTACTTC.

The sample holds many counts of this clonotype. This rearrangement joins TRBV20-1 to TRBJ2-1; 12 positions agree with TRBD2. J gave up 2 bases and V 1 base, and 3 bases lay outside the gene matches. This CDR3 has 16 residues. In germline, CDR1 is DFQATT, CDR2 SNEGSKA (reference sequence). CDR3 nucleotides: TGCAGTGCTAGAGGGCTAGCGGGGGGGCCCTACAATGAGCAGTTCTTC. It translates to CSARGLAGGPYNEQFF.

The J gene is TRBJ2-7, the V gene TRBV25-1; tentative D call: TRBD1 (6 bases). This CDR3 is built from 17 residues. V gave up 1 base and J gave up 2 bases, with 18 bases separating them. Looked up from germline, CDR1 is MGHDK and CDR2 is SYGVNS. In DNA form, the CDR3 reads TGTGCCAGCAGTGAATTTTTCGTCGTGGACAGTCCCTACGAGCAGTACTTC. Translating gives CASSEFFVVDSPYEQYF.

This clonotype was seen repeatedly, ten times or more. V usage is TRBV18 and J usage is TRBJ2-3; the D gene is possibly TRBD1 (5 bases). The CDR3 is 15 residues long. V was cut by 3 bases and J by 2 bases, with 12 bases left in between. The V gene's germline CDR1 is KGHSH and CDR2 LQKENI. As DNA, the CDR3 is TGTGCCAGCTCACCTTCAGGGATCCTCACAGATACGCAGTATTTT. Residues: CASSPSGILTDTQYF.

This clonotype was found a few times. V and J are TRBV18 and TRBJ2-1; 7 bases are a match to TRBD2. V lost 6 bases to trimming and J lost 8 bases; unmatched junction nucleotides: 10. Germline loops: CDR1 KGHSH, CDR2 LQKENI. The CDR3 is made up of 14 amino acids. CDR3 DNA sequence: TGTGCCAGCTCCCTAGGACTAGATGTCGATGAGCAGTTCTTC. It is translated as CASSLGLDVDEQFF.

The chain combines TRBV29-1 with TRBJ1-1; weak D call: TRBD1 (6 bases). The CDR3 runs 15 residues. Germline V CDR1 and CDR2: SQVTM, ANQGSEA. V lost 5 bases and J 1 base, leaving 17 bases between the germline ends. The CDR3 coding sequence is TGCAGCGTTCGCCGGCGGGACACCAGGAACACTGAAGCTTTCTTT. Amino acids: CSVRRRDTRNTEAFF.

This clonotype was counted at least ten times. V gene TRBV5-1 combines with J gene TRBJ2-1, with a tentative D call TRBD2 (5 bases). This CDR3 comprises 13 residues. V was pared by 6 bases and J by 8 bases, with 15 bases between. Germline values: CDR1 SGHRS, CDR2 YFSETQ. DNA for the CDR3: TGCGCCAGCACCCCGGTAGCGTCGGATGAGCAGTTCTTC. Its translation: CASTPVASDEQFF.

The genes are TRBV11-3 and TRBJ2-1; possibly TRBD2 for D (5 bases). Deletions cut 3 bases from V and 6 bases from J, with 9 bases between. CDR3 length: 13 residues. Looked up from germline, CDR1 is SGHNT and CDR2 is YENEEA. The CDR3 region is CASSFGGFNEQFF. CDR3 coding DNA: TGTGCCAGCAGCTTTGGAGGCTTCAATGAGCAGTTCTTC.

In DNA, the CDR3 is TGTGCCAGCCGGGACATCACAGCTAACTATGGCTACACCTTC. The encoded protein is CASRDITANYGYTF. V gene TRBV28 combines with J gene TRBJ1-2, with D perhaps TRBD1 (6 bases). Trimming stripped 8 bases from V and 0 bases from J, with 13 bases between. Germline CDR1 is MDHEN and CDR2 is SYDVKM. The CDR3 consists of 14 residues.

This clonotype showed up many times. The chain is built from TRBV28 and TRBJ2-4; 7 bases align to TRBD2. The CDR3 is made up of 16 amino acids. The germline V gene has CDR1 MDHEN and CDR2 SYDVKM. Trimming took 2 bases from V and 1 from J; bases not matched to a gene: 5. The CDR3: CASSLRGVSAKNIQYF. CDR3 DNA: TGTGCCAGCAGTTTACGGGGGGTTTCGGCCAAAAACATTCAGTACTTC.

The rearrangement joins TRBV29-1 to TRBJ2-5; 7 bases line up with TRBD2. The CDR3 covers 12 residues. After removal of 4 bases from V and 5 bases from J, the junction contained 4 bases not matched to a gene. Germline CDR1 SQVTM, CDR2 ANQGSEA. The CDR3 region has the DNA TGCAGCGTTGTGGGGGGGGTGGAGACCCAGTACTTC. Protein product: CSVVGGVETQYF.

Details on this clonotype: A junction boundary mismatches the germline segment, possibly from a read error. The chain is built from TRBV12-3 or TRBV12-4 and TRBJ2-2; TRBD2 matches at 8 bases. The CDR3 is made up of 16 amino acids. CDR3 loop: CASSLVPGGVGGELFF. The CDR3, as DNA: TGTGCCAGCAGCTTAGTCCCCGGGGGGGTCGGCGGGGAGCTGTTTTTT.

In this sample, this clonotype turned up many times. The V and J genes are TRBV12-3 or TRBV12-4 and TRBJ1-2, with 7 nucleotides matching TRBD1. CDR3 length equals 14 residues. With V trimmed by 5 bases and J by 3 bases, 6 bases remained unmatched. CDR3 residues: CASSLDRAYYGYTF. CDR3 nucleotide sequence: TGTGCCAGCAGTCTTGACAGGGCGTACTATGGCTACACCTTC.

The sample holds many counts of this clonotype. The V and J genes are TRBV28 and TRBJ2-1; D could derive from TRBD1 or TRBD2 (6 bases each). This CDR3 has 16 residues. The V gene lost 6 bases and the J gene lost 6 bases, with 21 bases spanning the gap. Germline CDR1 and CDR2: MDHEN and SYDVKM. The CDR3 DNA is TGTGCCAGCAGGAGCTCAGAGGGGGGCGTCGCCAATGAGCAGTTCTTC. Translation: CASRSSEGGVANEQFF. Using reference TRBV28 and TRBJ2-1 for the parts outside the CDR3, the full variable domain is DVKVTQSSRYLVKRTGEKVFLECVQDMDHENMFWYRQDPGLGLRLIYFSYDVKMKEKGDIPEGYSVSREKKERFSLILESASTNQTSMYLCASRSSEGGVANEQFFGPGTRLTVL.

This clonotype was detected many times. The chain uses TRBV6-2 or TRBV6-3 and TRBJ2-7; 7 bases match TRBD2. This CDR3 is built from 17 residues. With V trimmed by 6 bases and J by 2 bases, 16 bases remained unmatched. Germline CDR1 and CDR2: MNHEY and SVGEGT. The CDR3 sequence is CASSAGVAGAIAYEQYF. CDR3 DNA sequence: TGTGCCAGCAGCGCTGGGGTAGCGGGCGCCATAGCCTACGAGCAGTACTTC.

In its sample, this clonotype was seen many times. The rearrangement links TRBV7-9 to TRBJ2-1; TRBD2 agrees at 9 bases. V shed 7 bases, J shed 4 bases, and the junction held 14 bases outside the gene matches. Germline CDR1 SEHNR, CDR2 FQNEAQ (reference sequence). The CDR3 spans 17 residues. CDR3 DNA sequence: TGTGCCAGCACCCCGCGGGGTAGCGGGGGACCATACAATGAGCAGTTCTTC. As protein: CASTPRGSGGPYNEQFF.

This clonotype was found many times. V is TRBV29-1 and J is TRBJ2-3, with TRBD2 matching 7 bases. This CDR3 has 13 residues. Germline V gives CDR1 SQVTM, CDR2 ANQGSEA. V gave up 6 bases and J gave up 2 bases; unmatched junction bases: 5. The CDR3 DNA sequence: TGCAGCGTCCGGGGGGTCCTCACAGATACGCAGTATTTT. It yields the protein CSVRGVLTDTQYF.

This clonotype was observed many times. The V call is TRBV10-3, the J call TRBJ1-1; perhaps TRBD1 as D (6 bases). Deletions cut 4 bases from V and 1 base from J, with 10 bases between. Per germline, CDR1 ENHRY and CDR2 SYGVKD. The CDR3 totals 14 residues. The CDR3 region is CAISGTDWNTEAFF. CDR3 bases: TGTGCCATCAGTGGGACAGACTGGAACACTGAAGCTTTCTTT.

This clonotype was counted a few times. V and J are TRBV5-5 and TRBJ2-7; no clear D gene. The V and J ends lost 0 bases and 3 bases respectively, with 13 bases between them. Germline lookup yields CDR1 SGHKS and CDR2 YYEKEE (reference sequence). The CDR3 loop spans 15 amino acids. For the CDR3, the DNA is TGTGCCAGCAGCTTGGAGCCCACCCTCGTCTACGAGCAGTACTTC. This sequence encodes CASSLEPTLVYEQYF.